A selection of T cell receptor beta chains follows, all from one sample in a study of a mutant IDH1 vaccine in newly diagnosed glioma. The method was immunoSEQ multiplex PCR; TCRdb's version includes in-frame clones alone and lacks a portion of them. The table has about 55,000 clones, 75% to 90% seen once. These TCRs' antigens remain unknown. The sequenced sample was PBMCs, obtained from a glioma patient whose treatment included an IDH1 peptide vaccine. The receptors here all came from a man aged 35-49 years with glioma. The CDR3 runs from the conserved cysteine through the conserved F or W. Fields, in order: D gene, clone size, V gene, J gene, CDR3 protein, CDR3 DNA. The D gene is left open where the match is weak. Rows give clone size only sometimes, using once, few, many, or a class for an expanded clone.

D gene: TRBD1
clone size: -
V gene: TRBV7-9
J gene: TRBJ1-1
CDR3 protein: CASSPPQGGRTEAFF
CDR3 DNA: TGTGCCAGCAGCCCACCCCAAGGGGGCAGGACTGAAGCTTTCTTT

D gene: -
clone size: -
V gene: TRBV18
J gene: TRBJ1-4
CDR3 protein: CASSQQGDEKLFF
CDR3 DNA: TGTGCCAGCTCACAACAGGGAGATGAAAAACTGTTTTTT

D gene: -
clone size: -
V gene: TRBV5-1
J gene: TRBJ2-7
CDR3 protein: CASSWDAGKINPLHF
CDR3 DNA: TGCGCCAGCAGCTGGGATGCCGGGAAAATAAACCCTCTGCACTTC

D gene: -
clone size: -
V gene: TRBV7-8
J gene: TRBJ1-5
CDR3 protein: CASRATASNQPQHF
CDR3 DNA: TGTGCCAGCAGGGCTACAGCGAGCAATCAGCCCCAGCATTTT

D gene: -
clone size: -
V gene: TRBV27
J gene: TRBJ2-1
CDR3 protein: CASSLLGREQFF
CDR3 DNA: TGTGCCAGCAGTTTATTGGGCCGTGAGCAGTTCTTC

D gene: TRBD1
clone size: -
V gene: TRBV4-2
J gene: TRBJ1-4
CDR3 protein: CASSQRLGQANEKLFF
CDR3 DNA: TGTGCCAGCAGCCAACGTCTAGGACAGGCTAATGAAAAACTGTTTTTT

D gene: -
clone size: -
V gene: TRBV2
J gene: TRBJ2-3
CDR3 protein: CASSRPTVSSTDTQYF
CDR3 DNA: TGTGCCAGCAGTCGACCGACAGTTTCTAGCACAGATACGCAGTATTTT

D gene: TRBD1
clone size: -
V gene: TRBV27
J gene: TRBJ1-2
CDR3 protein: CASSLNVGQGSWGYTF
CDR3 DNA: TGTGCCAGCAGTTTAAATGTGGGACAGGGGTCGTGGGGCTACACCTTC

D gene: -
clone size: -
V gene: TRBV14
J gene: TRBJ2-2
CDR3 protein: CASSTGLNTGELFF
CDR3 DNA: TGTGCCAGCAGCACGGGACTTAACACCGGGGAGCTGTTTTTT

D gene: -
clone size: -
V gene: TRBV6-1
J gene: TRBJ2-6
CDR3 protein: CASSEGGRGFSGANVLTF
CDR3 DNA: TGTGCCAGCAGTGAAGGCGGCAGGGGCTTCTCTGGGGCCAACGTCCTGACTTTC

D gene: -
clone size: once
V gene: TRBV5-5
J gene: TRBJ1-1
CDR3 protein: CASSFKGGRTEAFF
CDR3 DNA: TGTGCCAGCAGCTTTAAGGGAGGACGGACTGAAGCTTTCTTT

D gene: -
clone size: -
V gene: TRBV11-1
J gene: TRBJ1-1
CDR3 protein: CASSLGRSGRSTEAFF
CDR3 DNA: TGTGCCAGCAGCTTGGGGCGTTCAGGGAGGTCCACTGAAGCTTTCTTT

D gene: -
clone size: once
V gene: TRBV4-2
J gene: TRBJ1-2
CDR3 protein: CASSQDRMDEGPYGYTF
CDR3 DNA: TGTGCCAGCAGCCAAGATCGAATGGATGAGGGCCCCTATGGCTACACCTTC

D gene: TRBD2
clone size: -
V gene: TRBV5-1
J gene: TRBJ2-3
CDR3 protein: CASSLAVAGGLAGDTQYF
CDR3 DNA: TGCGCCAGCAGCTTGGCCGTCGCGGGGGGCCTCGCGGGAGATACGCAGTATTTT

D gene: -
clone size: -
V gene: TRBV4-2
J gene: TRBJ1-1
CDR3 protein: CASSQAGTGTEAFF
CDR3 DNA: TGTGCCAGCAGCCAAGCGGGGACGGGCACTGAAGCTTTCTTT

D gene: -
clone size: -
V gene: TRBV7-8
J gene: TRBJ2-7
CDR3 protein: CASSLVSGAGATYEQYF
CDR3 DNA: TGTGCCAGCAGCTTAGTTTCGGGGGCAGGGGCCACCTACGAGCAGTACTTC

D gene: -
clone size: -
V gene: TRBV6-1
J gene: TRBJ2-7
CDR3 protein: CASGAHQTPYEQYF
CDR3 DNA: TGTGCCAGCGGCGCCCATCAAACCCCATACGAGCAGTACTTC

D gene: -
clone size: -
V gene: TRBV27
J gene: TRBJ2-7
CDR3 protein: CASSHGNAYEQYF
CDR3 DNA: TGTGCCAGCAGTCACGGAAATGCCTACGAGCAGTACTTC

D gene: -
clone size: -
V gene: TRBV5-4
J gene: TRBJ1-2
CDR3 protein: CASSLDRYGYTF
CDR3 DNA: TGTGCCAGCAGCTTGGACCGATACGGCTACACCTTC

D gene: -
clone size: -
V gene: TRBV7-8
J gene: TRBJ2-7
CDR3 protein: CASSFLVGGPYEQYF
CDR3 DNA: TGTGCCAGCAGCTTTTTGGTCGGGGGGCCCTACGAGCAGTACTTC

D gene: -
clone size: -
V gene: TRBV5-1
J gene: TRBJ1-5
CDR3 protein: CASSLALNQPQHF
CDR3 DNA: TGCGCCAGCAGCTTGGCCTTGAATCAGCCCCAGCATTTT

D gene: -
clone size: -
V gene: TRBV19
J gene: TRBJ1-2
CDR3 protein: CASHGGTRTYGYTF
CDR3 DNA: TGTGCCAGTCATGGGGGGACAAGGACCTATGGCTACACCTTC

D gene: -
clone size: -
V gene: TRBV9
J gene: TRBJ1-2
CDR3 protein: CASSRPAQGSNYGYTF
CDR3 DNA: TGTGCCAGCAGCCGGCCCGCGCAGGGCTCTAACTATGGCTACACCTTC

D gene: TRBD1
clone size: -
V gene: TRBV18
J gene: TRBJ2-7
CDR3 protein: CASSPKQGESYEQYF
CDR3 DNA: TGTGCCAGCTCACCGAAACAGGGGGAGTCCTACGAGCAGTACTTC

D gene: -
clone size: -
V gene: TRBV2
J gene: TRBJ1-1
CDR3 protein: CASPPGAMNTEAFF
CDR3 DNA: TGTGCCAGCCCCCCGGGGGCAATGAACACTGAAGCTTTCTTT

D gene: TRBD2
clone size: -
V gene: TRBV7-9
J gene: TRBJ2-5
CDR3 protein: CASSSPGLAGETQYF
CDR3 DNA: TGTGCCAGCAGCTCACCAGGACTAGCGGGGGAGACCCAGTACTTC

D gene: TRBD1
clone size: -
V gene: TRBV2
J gene: TRBJ1-5
CDR3 protein: CASTEQGTYQPQHF
CDR3 DNA: TGTGCCAGCACAGAACAGGGGACCTATCAGCCCCAGCATTTT

D gene: TRBD1
clone size: -
V gene: TRBV5-4
J gene: TRBJ1-1
CDR3 protein: CASSLNRGSGTEAFF
CDR3 DNA: TGTGCCAGCAGCTTGAACAGGGGGAGTGGCACTGAAGCTTTCTTT